The TCR beta chain under discussion was sequenced for a study of T cell responses to AZD1222 COVID-19 vaccine. Study context: Second doses were pooled across both intervals (about 4 or about 12 weeks).

Overall study findings and caveats: In a largely white British group with more females than males, clonal diversity was possibly underestimated. Spike regions recognized by vaccine-associated CD4 TCRs spanned the protein, led by 160-218 and 743-854. Repertoires were obtained solely post-peak T cell response.

Some clones are missing from TCRdb's copy, which holds only in-frame ones; the method was immunoSEQ multiplex PCR. The sample contains 85,000 to 110,000 clones, 90% of which appear only once. Only one count was recorded for this clone. Its antigen remains unknown. Germline loops: CDR1 ENHRY, CDR2 SYGVKD. CDR3 length equals 14 residues. The V end lost 1 base, the J end lost 7 bases, and 10 bases lay between the germline ends. Sequencing used peripheral blood, obtained on day 0 of AZD1222 vaccination. The chain couples TRBV10-3 to TRBJ2-2, with D possibly TRBD2 on 5 matching bases. The sequence came from an adult in good health. This CDR3 reads CAISEFGGGGELFF. The CDR3 nucleotides read TGTGCCATCAGTGAGTTTGGAGGTGGCGGGGAGCTGTTTTTT.